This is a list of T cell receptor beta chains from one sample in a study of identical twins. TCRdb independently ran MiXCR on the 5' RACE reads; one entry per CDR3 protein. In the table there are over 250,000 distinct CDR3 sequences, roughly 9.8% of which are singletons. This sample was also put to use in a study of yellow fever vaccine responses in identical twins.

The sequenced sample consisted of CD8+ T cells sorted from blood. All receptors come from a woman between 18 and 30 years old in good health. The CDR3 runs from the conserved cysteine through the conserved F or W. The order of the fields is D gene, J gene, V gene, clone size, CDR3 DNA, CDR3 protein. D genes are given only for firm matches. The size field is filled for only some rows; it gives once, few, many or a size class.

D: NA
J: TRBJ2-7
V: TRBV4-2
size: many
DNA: TGTGCCAGCAGCCAAAAGTCCGACTACGAGCAGTACTTC
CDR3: CASSQKSDYEQYF

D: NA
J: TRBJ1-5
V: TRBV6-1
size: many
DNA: TGTGCCAGCAGTGTACCAGGGTTTCAGCCCCAGCATTTT
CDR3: CASSVPGFQPQHF

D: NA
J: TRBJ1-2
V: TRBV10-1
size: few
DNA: TGCGCCAGCAGTGAATTCAGGGTGAACTATGGCTACACCTTC
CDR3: CASSEFRVNYGYTF

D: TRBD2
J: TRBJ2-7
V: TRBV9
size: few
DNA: TGTGCCAGCAGCGTAGGGCGGGGGGTTATCTACGAGCAGTACTTC
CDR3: CASSVGRGVIYEQYF

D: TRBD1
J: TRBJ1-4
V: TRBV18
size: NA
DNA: TGTGCCAGCTCACCATATGGGGACAGCTCAAATGAAAAACTGTTTTTT
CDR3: CASSPYGDSSNEKLFF

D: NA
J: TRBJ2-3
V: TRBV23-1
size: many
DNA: TGCGCCAGCAGTCAATCGGAATCTCTGACAGATACGCAGTATTTT
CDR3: CASSQSESLTDTQYF

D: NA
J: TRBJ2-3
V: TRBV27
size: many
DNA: TGTGCCAGCAGTTTAAACCCAGGGCCCTACACAGATACGCAGTATTTT
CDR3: CASSLNPGPYTDTQYF

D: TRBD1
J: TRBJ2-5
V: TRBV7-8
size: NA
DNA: TGTGCCAGCAGCTTAACAGGGGGCTATGGGGAGACCCAGTACTTC
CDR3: CASSLTGGYGETQYF

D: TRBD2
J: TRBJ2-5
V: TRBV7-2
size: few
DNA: TGTGCCAGCAACCTGATAGGGACTAGCGGTCAAGAGACCCAGTACTTC
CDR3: CASNLIGTSGQETQYF

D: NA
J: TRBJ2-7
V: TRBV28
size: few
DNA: TGTGCCAGCAGTTTATCCATCGGTTTTGGGACAACTACCTACGAGCAGTACTTC
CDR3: CASSLSIGFGTTTYEQYF

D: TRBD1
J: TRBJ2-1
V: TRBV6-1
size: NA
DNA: TGTGCCAGCAGAGAAAACAAGGGGGCTGAGCAGTTCTTC
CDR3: CASRENKGAEQFF

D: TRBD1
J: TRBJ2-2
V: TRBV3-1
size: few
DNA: TGTGCCAGCAGCCTCGGGACAGGGGGGTACACCGGGGAGCTGTTTTTT
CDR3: CASSLGTGGYTGELFF

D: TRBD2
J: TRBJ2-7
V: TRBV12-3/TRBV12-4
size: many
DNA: TGTGCCAGCAGTTTGAATAGCGGGAGCTCCTACGAGCAGTACTTC
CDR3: CASSLNSGSSYEQYF

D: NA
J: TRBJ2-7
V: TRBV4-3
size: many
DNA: TGCGCCAGCAGCCAAGATGCTAGTAGTTCTAACGAGCAGTACTTC
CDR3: CASSQDASSSNEQYF

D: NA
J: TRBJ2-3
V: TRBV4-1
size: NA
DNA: TGCGCCAGCAGCCAAAATAGTGGAGATACGCAGTATTTT
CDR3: CASSQNSGDTQYF

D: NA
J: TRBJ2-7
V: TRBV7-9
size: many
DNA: TGTGCCAGCAGCTTAGACTACGAGCAGTACTTC
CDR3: CASSLDYEQYF

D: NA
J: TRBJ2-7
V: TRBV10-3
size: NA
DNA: TGTGCCATCAGAATCGGACAGCCTGGAGAGCAGTACTTC
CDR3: CAIRIGQPGEQYF

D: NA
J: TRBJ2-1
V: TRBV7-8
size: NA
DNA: TGTGCCAGCAGCGCCTTAGGGGGGGCAGTGTATGAGCAGTTCTTC
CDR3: CASSALGGAVYEQFF

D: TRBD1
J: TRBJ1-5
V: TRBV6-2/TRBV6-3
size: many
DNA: TGTGCCAGCAGCCCCAGGGGGACAGGGGTATATGACAATCAGCCCCAGCATTTT
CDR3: CASSPRGTGVYDNQPQHF

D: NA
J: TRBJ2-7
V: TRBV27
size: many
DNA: TGTGCCAGCAGTTCAGAAACTGCGACCGCCTACGAGCAGTACTTC
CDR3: CASSSETATAYEQYF

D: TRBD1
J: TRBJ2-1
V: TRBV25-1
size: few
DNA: TGTGCCAGCAAATCCGGGACAGGCGGCCTAGGGGCCTACAATGAGCAGTTCTTC
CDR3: CASKSGTGGLGAYNEQFF

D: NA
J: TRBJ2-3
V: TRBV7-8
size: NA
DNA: TGTGCCAGCAGCTTAGCTCCCTATGGGGGCACAGATACGCAGTATTTT
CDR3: CASSLAPYGGTDTQYF

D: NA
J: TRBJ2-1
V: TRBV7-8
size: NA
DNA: TGTGCCAGCAGCCCCTCGGCAGGGGGGCTGAACAATGAGCAGTTCTTC
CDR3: CASSPSAGGLNNEQFF

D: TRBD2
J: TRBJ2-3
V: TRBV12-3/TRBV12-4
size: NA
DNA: TGTGCCAGCAGTTTCTGGACTAGCGGGAGGGTTCAGATCAGCACAGATACGCAGTATTTT
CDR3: CASSFWTSGRVQISTDTQYF

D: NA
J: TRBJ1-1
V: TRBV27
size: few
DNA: TGTGCCAGCAGGCCGGGGAGAATTATCGGCACTGAAGCTTTCTTT
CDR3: CASRPGRIIGTEAFF

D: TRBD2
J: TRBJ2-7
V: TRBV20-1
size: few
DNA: TGCAGTGCCCGACTAGCGGGATTCAACGAGCAGTACTTC
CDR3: CSARLAGFNEQYF

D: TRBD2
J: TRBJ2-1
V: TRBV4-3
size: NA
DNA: TGCGCCAGCAGCCAGGGACTAGCGGGCTCCTACAATGAGCAGTTCTTC
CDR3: CASSQGLAGSYNEQFF

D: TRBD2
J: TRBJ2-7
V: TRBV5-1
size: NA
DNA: TGCGCCAGCAGCTCATCCTCGGGACTAGCTATTTACGAGCAGTACTTC
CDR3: CASSSSSGLAIYEQYF

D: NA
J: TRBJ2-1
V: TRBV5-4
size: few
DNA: TGTGCCAGCAGCTTTAACGGGGGGCCTTACAATGAGCAGTTCTTC
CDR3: CASSFNGGPYNEQFF

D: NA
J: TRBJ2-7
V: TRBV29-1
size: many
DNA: TGCAGCGTTGAAGATCAAGGCAACGTCTACGAGCAGTACTTC
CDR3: CSVEDQGNVYEQYF

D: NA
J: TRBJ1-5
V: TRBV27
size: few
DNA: TGTGCCAGCAGTCCGACGGGTGGAGAGAGCAATCAGCCCCAGCATTTT
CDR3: CASSPTGGESNQPQHF

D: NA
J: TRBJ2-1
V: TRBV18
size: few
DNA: TGTGCCGGGCTCGGTCCCTACAATGAGCAGTTCTTC
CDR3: CAGLGPYNEQFF

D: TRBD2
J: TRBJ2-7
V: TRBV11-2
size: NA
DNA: TGTGCCAGCAGCTGGGCAGTGGCTAGCGGGGCGCGGGAGCAGTACTTC
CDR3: CASSWAVASGAREQYF

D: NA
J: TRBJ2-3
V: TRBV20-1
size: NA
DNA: TGCAGTGCTAAAAGTTTGGAGTGGGATACGCAGTATTTT
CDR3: CSAKSLEWDTQYF

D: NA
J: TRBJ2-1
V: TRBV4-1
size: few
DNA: TGCGCCAGCAGCCAATTCGGGGAGCAGTTCTTC
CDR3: CASSQFGEQFF

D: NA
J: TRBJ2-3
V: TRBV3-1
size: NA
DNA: TGTGCCAGCAGCCAAGATTTGGGTGCTTCAGATACGCAGTATTTT
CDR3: CASSQDLGASDTQYF

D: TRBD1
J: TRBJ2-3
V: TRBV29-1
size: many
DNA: TGCAGCGTTGAATCCGGGACAGGGGTTTTAGATACGCAGTATTTT
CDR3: CSVESGTGVLDTQYF

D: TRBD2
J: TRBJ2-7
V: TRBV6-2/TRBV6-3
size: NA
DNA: TGTGCCAGCAGTTACTCGAGGGTAAGCGGGAGGTCCTACGAGCAGTACTTC
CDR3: CASSYSRVSGRSYEQYF

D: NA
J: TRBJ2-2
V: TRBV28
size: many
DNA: TGTGCCAGCAGTTTAAGGGCCGCCGGGGAGCTGTTTTTT
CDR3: CASSLRAAGELFF

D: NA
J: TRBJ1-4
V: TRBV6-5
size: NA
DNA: TGTGCCAGCAGTTACACAACCCGCCGGGACCGGAATGAAAAACTGTTTTTT
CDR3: CASSYTTRRDRNEKLFF

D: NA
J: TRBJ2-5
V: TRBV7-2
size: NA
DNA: TGTGCCAGCAGCGCTGAAACGCCAGGGGAGACCCAGTACTTC
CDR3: CASSAETPGETQYF

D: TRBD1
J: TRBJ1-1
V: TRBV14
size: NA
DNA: TGTGCCAGCAGCCAAATAGAGGGGGCAAACACTGAAGCTTTCTTT
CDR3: CASSQIEGANTEAFF

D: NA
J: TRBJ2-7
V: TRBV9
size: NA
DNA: TGTGCCAGCAGCGTAGGAGGGGTCCATTCCTACGAGCAGTACTTC
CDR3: CASSVGGVHSYEQYF

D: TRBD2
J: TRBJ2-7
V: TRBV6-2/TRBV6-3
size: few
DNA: TGTGCCAGCAGTTACTCTGGACTAGAGGGCGAGCAGTACTTC
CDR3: CASSYSGLEGEQYF

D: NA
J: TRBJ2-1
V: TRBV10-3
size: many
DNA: TGTGCCATTGGAGCAGCGGAGAGCTCCTACAATGAGCAGTTCTTC
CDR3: CAIGAAESSYNEQFF

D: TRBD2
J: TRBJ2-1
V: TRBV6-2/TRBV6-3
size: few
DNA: TGTGCCAGCAGTTATAGTAGCGGGAGCTCCTACAATGAGCAGTTCTTC
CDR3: CASSYSSGSSYNEQFF

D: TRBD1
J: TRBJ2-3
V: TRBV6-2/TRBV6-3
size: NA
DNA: TGTGCCAGCAGTTACCCACCGGGACAGGGGGCAGATACGCAGTATTTT
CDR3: CASSYPPGQGADTQYF

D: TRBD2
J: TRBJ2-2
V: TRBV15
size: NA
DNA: TGTGCCACCAGCAGTTTTGCGGGAGGCGCCGGGGAGCTGTTTTTT
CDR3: CATSSFAGGAGELFF

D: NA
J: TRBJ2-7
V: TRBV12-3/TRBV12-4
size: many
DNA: TGTGCCAGCAGTTTACTAGGCAGCTCCTACGAGCAGTACTTC
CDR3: CASSLLGSSYEQYF

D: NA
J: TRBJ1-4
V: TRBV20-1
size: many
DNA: TGCAGTGCTAGAGTTGGCGGGACTACTAGAGTTAATGAAAAACTGTTTTTT
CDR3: CSARVGGTTRVNEKLFF

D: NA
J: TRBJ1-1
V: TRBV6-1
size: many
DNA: TGTGCCAGCAGTCCCACGGTTCCGGGACGGCTTAAAGCTTTCTTT
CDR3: CASSPTVPGRLKAFF

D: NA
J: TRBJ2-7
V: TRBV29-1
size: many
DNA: TGCAGCGTTGAAGCAGGGACCATCTACGAGCAGTACTTC
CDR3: CSVEAGTIYEQYF

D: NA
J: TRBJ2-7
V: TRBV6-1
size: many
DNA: TGTGCCAGCTCTTTTAGGACCGCCGGGTACGAGCAGTACTTC
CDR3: CASSFRTAGYEQYF

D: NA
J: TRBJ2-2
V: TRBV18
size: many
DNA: TGTGCCAGCCAGGACTCTTCCGGGGAGCTGTTTTTT
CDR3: CASQDSSGELFF

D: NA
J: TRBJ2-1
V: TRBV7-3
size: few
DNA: TGTGCCAGCAGCCCCACGGCGGGCCTTGACTACAATGAGCAGTTCTTC
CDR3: CASSPTAGLDYNEQFF